This passage covers 12 T cell receptor beta chains from one sample sequenced in a study of beta chain features in type 1 diabetes. The authors reverse transcribed all of the isolated RNA, so sequencing captured expressed TCRB transcripts. Sequencing was performed with immunoSEQ multiplex PCR; in TCRdb, only in-frame clones are kept and a portion is missing. The data hold about 150,000 clones, with 11% observed a single time. The sequenced sample consisted of central memory CD4+ T cells from blood. These receptors were obtained from a man aged 18 to 29 in good health.

This clone was picked up a small number of times. The gene calls are TRBV30 and TRBJ1-5, with 8 positions matching TRBD1. This CDR3 contains 13 residues. CDR1 is GTSNPN, CDR2 SVGIG, per germline (reference sequence). The V gene end was trimmed by 2 bases and the J gene end by 4 bases; junction bases not matched to a gene: 1. The CDR3 loop reads CAWSYRGNQPQHF. CDR3 in DNA: TGTGCCTGGAGTTACAGGGGGAATCAGCCCCAGCATTTT.

This clone was recorded a few times. This sequence joins TRBV18 and TRBJ1-2; the match to TRBD1 covers 12 bases. The junction had 6 bases not matched to a gene; V was cut back by 6 bases and J by 7 bases. Germline assignment: CDR1 KGHSH and CDR2 LQKENI. CDR3 size: 14 residues. CDR3 in DNA: TGTGCCAGCTCTGGGACAGGGGGCTCTGGTGGCTACACCTTC. Translation gives CASSGTGGSGGYTF.

The rearrangement joins TRBV7-2 to TRBJ2-5; TRBD2 matches at 14 bases. V dropped 5 bases and J dropped 7; count of bases not matched to a gene: 6. Germline V gene data show CDR1 as SGHTA and CDR2 as FQGNSA. This CDR3 contains 15 residues. The CDR3 nucleotides read TGTGCCAGCAGCGGGACTAGCGGGGGCTCGACGACCCAGTACTTC. This gives the protein CASSGTSGGSTTQYF. The variable domain in full, with the rest retrieved from reference TRBV7-2 and TRBJ2-5, is GAGVSQSPSNKVTEKGKDVELRCDPISGHTALYWYRQSLGQGLEFLIYFQGNSAPDKSGLPSDRFSAERTGGSVSTLTIQRTQQEDSAVYLCASSGTSGGSTTQYFGPGTRLLVL.

The V and J genes are TRBV29-1 and TRBJ1-6, with D possibly matching TRBD1 (5 bases). The germline CDR1 and CDR2 sequences are SQVTM and ANQGSEA. The CDR3 sequence is 15 residues long. V gave up 1 base and J gave up 8 bases, with 15 bases separating them. DNA for the CDR3: TGCAGCGTTGAAGGGCGGGGGGGAAAGGATTCACCCCTCCACTTT. Its translation: CSVEGRGGKDSPLHF. Full variable domain (outside the CDR3, taken from reference TRBV29-1 and TRBJ1-6): SAVISQKPSRDICQRGTSLTIQCQVDSQVTMMFWYRQQPGQSLTLIATANQGSEATYESGFVIDKFPISRPNLTFSTLTVSNMSPEDSSIYLCSVEGRGGKDSPLHFGNGTRLTVT.

The chain joins TRBV6-1 to TRBJ1-5, with 7 bases fitting TRBD1. This CDR3 has 14 amino acids. J was trimmed by 2 bases and V by 4 bases; bases with no gene match: 2. From germline, CDR1 is MNHNS and CDR2 SASEGT. The CDR3 DNA sequence: TGTGCCAGCAGTGGACAGGGAGGCAATCAGCCCCAGCATTTT. It is translated as CASSGQGGNQPQHF.

The sample holds a few counts of this clone. The chain links TRBV7-2 to TRBJ2-5, with D perhaps matching TRBD2 (6 bases). The V and J ends lost 7 bases and 8 bases respectively, with 20 bases between them. The CDR3 extends over 14 amino acids. The germline V gene has CDR1 SGHTA and CDR2 FQGNSA. CDR3 DNA sequence: TGTGCCAGCACCTCCCCCCCGGGGGTTGAAACCCAGTACTTC. Its protein is CASTSPPGVETQYF.

About this clone itself: At one end, the junction sequence differs from germline, possibly due to a read error. V and J are TRBV7-3 and TRBJ2-2; D might be TRBD1 (5 bases). This CDR3 is built from 14 residues. The germline CDR1 and CDR2 sequences are SGHTA and FQGTGA. The CDR3 sequence: CASSFDRQRGELFF. CDR3 bases: TGTGCTAGCAGCTTCGATAGACAGCGCGGGGAGCTGTTTTTT.

This clone turned up a few times. Germline is not matched at one junction end, which may reflect a read error. The chain's CDR3 is CASSLDRVEQYF. The CDR3 DNA follows: TGTGCCAGCAGTTTGGACAGGGTCGAGCAGTACTTC. The chain employs TRBV5-4 and TRBJ2-7; 8 bases agree with TRBD1. The germline V gene has CDR1 SGHNT and CDR2 YYREEE (reference sequence). This CDR3 region has 12 residues.

This clone was detected only a few times. V gene TRBV7-9 combines with J gene TRBJ2-6; the match to TRBD1 covers 8 bases. Per germline, CDR1 SEHNR and CDR2 FQNEAQ (reference sequence). Trimming at V came to 5 bases and at J to 4 bases, leaving 4 bases not matched to a gene. The length of the CDR3 is 15 residues. This CDR3 is CASSLTGAGANVLTF. For the CDR3, the DNA is TGTGCCAGCAGCCTGACAGGGGCCGGGGCCAACGTCCTGACTTTC.

CDR3 DNA: TGCGCCAGCGGACAATTCAACACAGATACGCAGTATTTT. This encodes CASGQFNTDTQYF. The V gene is TRBV4-3, the J gene TRBJ2-3; D might be TRBD1 (5 bases). The CDR3 loop spans 13 amino acids. Per the germline V gene, CDR1 is LGHNA and CDR2 is YSLEER. Trimming shortened V by 8 bases and J by 2 bases, and 11 bases separated the two germline ends.

The V call is TRBV29-1, the J call TRBJ2-7, with a weak D call TRBD1 (5 bases). The germline CDR1 and CDR2 sequences are SQVTM and ANQGSEA. The V end was cut by 2 bases, the J end by 4 bases, with 12 bases between. The length of the CDR3 is 13 residues. CDR3 in DNA: TGCAGCGTTGAACCCGCAGGGTTATACGAGCAGTACTTC. Translating gives CSVEPAGLYEQYF.

This clone was seen a few times. The chain couples TRBV5-1 to TRBJ1-1, with a tentative D call TRBD1 (6 bases). The ends were cut back, 4 bases at V and 1 base at J, with 20 bases in the middle. In germline, CDR1 is SGHRS, CDR2 YFSETQ. This CDR3 contains 17 residues. The CDR3 sequence is CASSPPGGQGKNTEAFF. CDR3 sequence (DNA): TGCGCCAGCAGCCCCCCTGGGGGGCAGGGGAAGAACACTGAAGCTTTCTTT.